This passage covers 2 T cell receptor beta chains from one sample sequenced in a study of radiotherapy plus CTLA-4 blockade in lung cancer. Repertoires were generated with immunoSEQ multiplex PCR, while TCRdb's copy carries only in-frame clones and drops some. In the table there are some 41,000 clones, about 70% of which are singletons. Here the sequenced sample was peripheral blood, taken from a patient treated with radiotherapy plus ipilimumab. All receptors come from a human donor with non-small cell lung cancer who had a partial response to radiotherapy plus ipilimumab.

This chain uses TRBV18 with TRBJ2-1, with 7 bases aligning to TRBD2. The CDR3 spans 17 residues. J was trimmed by 7 bases and V by 3 bases; bases with no gene match: 15. The V gene's germline CDR1 is KGHSH and CDR2 LQKENI. In DNA form, the CDR3 reads TGTGCCAGCTCACCGCTCTTTAGCAAGCGGGGCCGGAATGAGCAGTTCTTC. Protein product: CASSPLFSKRGRNEQFF.

The CDR3 DNA reads TGTGCCAGCAGCCCTCTCGGGGGGCACTACGAGCAGTACTTC. Translated, it gives CASSPLGGHYEQYF. The chain recombines TRBV7-9 with TRBJ2-7, with D possibly TRBD2 on 7 matching bases. Trimming shortened V by 5 bases and J by 3 bases, and 14 bases separated the two germline ends. The germline gives CDR1 SEHNR, CDR2 FQNEAQ (reference sequence). The CDR3 loop spans 14 amino acids.